This is a list of T cell receptor beta chains from one sample in a study of T cells expressing NK-cell markers. TCRdb reprocessed the 5' RACE reads; each CDR3 protein has one entry and no DNA is given. The sample holds some 110,000 distinct CDR3 sequences. Sequences were obtained from blood T cells: a sorted CD56 or NKG2C T cell subset, CD4+ or CD8+ T cells, or bulk PBMC T cells (not recorded which). These TCRs come from a woman between 18 and 70 years old in good health. The CDR3 runs from the conserved cysteine through the conserved F or W. Fields, in order: V gene, J gene, CDR3 protein.

>TRBV14|TRBJ2-3
CARKGRPDTQYF
>TRBV20-1|TRBJ2-7
CSARDRDSEQYF
>TRBV12-3/TRBV12-4|TRBJ1-4
CASSPGQGASGTNEKLFF
>TRBV28|TRBJ2-7
CASSLSGRTYEQYF
>TRBV7-6|TRBJ2-1
CASSLALNPLSYNEQFF
>TRBV5-1|TRBJ2-4
CASSTTGAWDIQYF
>TRBV7-2|TRBJ2-5
CASSFWDGGETQYF
>TRBV12-3/TRBV12-4|TRBJ2-1
CASRPTSNEQFF
>TRBV4-3|TRBJ2-3
CASSQDLLELPSTDTQYF
>TRBV28|TRBJ2-3
CASSPVSSTDTQYF
>TRBV5-6|TRBJ2-2
CASSLEAAGQTLTGELFF
>TRBV3-1|TRBJ2-5
CASSPPTSGQETQYF
>TRBV10-3|TRBJ2-5
CAISEGSERIQETQYF
>TRBV7-9|TRBJ2-7
CASSFEKPYEQYF
>TRBV5-1|TRBJ2-3
CASSSTGTSGWADTQYF
>TRBV19|TRBJ2-1
CASSIAQRASGYNEQFF
>TRBV15|TRBJ2-2
CATSRESGRGELFF